These 29 T cell receptor beta chains were all obtained from the same sample, sequenced in a study of vaccination effects on CD4 cells after COVID-19 (dated 2022 in TCRdb). The library came from the immunoSEQ multiplex PCR assay. TCRdb re-hosts the immuneACCESS table, in-frame sequences only. Its copies lack some clones; in the studies checked, an unresolved V gene accounts for under half of them, and the cause for the rest is not known. The sample records roughly 35,000 clones, roughly 66% of which are singletons. Just under 15% of the sample lies in the top ten. In the ViraFEST assay, PBMC were stimulated with viral peptide pools, and TCR sequencing was then used to find antigen-specific CD4+ T cell clonotypes based on their expansion. After more than nine days of culture, CD4+ T cells were isolated with the EasySep CD4+ T cell isolation kit. None of the healthy vaccine recipients had a prior SARS-CoV-2 infection, which was confirmed by nucleocapsid antibody tests that came back negative both before and after vaccination.

Their antigen targets remain unknown. This specimen was CD4+ T cells from PBMCs cultured with HCoV-OC43 spike peptides, taken before COVID-19 vaccination. The meaning of the sample's cell subset or site label: HCoV-OC43 spike overlapping peptide pool stimulation. The source is a human donor who received a COVID-19 vaccine.

The gene calls are TRBV5-1 and TRBJ1-1, with D perhaps TRBD1 (5 bases). The CDR3 totals 13 residues. Germline loops: CDR1 SGHRS, CDR2 YFSETQ. V lost 0 bases and J 7 bases, leaving 10 bases between the germline ends. The CDR3 spells CASSLGTINEAFF. CDR3 DNA: TGCGCCAGCAGCTTGGGGACAATTAATGAAGCTTTCTTT.

The rearrangement joins TRBV5-1 to TRBJ2-1; 9 bases align to TRBD1. Trimming cost V 4 bases and J 4 bases; bases outside gene matches: 6. CDR1 and CDR2 from the germline V gene are SGHRS and YFSETQ. The CDR3 runs 15 residues. The CDR3 sequence: CASSTRTGVYNEQFF. CDR3 nucleotide sequence: TGCGCCAGCAGCACCCGGACAGGGGTATACAATGAGCAGTTCTTC.

The J gene is TRBJ1-2, the V gene TRBV13; D is unclear. Germline values: CDR1 PRHDT, CDR2 FYEKMQ (reference sequence). The V and J ends lost 5 bases and 0 bases respectively, with 16 bases between them. CDR3 length equals 16 residues. The CDR3 region is CASSKVGPFSNYGYTF. CDR3 nucleotide sequence: TGTGCCAGCAGCAAGGTGGGCCCATTTTCTAACTATGGCTACACCTTC.

The table lists this clone with a few counts. The chain uses TRBV2 and TRBJ2-7; the D call may be TRBD1 or TRBD2 (5 bases each). V was pared by 4 bases and J by 2 bases, with 12 bases between. Germline V gives CDR1 SNHLY, CDR2 FYNNEI. The CDR3 is made up of 14 amino acids. The chain's CDR3 is CASSVEGPAYEQYF. CDR3 nucleotides: TGTGCCAGCAGTGTTGAGGGACCCGCCTACGAGCAGTACTTC.

The V and J genes are TRBV27 and TRBJ2-7; either TRBD1 or TRBD2 may fit D (5 bases each). CDR3 size: 15 residues. Deletions cut 5 bases from V and 4 bases from J, with 18 bases between. Germline CDR1 reads MNHEY; CDR2 reads SMNVEV (reference sequence). The chain's CDR3 is CASSPRDAPVYEQYF. For the CDR3, the DNA is TGTGCCAGCAGTCCCAGGGACGCCCCGGTGTACGAGCAGTACTTC.

Only a few counts were recorded for this clone. V is TRBV4-1 and J is TRBJ2-7, with a possible D match to TRBD1 (6 bases). V was shortened by 2 bases and J by 6 bases, with 17 bases between the two germline ends. CDR1 is MGHRA and CDR2 is YSYEKL in the germline V gene. This CDR3 has 15 amino acids. DNA for the CDR3: TGCGCCAGCAGCCAACAAATAGACAGGTCGGGCGAGCAGTACTTC. This encodes CASSQQIDRSGEQYF.

The chain uses TRBV12-3 or TRBV12-4 and TRBJ2-7; D perhaps matches TRBD1 (6 bases). V was pared by 7 bases and J by 7 bases, with 17 bases between. The CDR3 has 13 residues. The CDR3 loop reads CASKGRGSGEQYF. In DNA, the CDR3 is TGTGCCAGCAAGGGCAGGGGATCGGGTGAGCAGTACTTC.

This chain uses TRBV29-1 with TRBJ2-3, with 7 bases matching TRBD2. The CDR3 sequence is 14 residues long. Germline V gene lookup returns CDR1 SQVTM and CDR2 ANQGSEA. Losses at the gene ends were 2 bases for V and 5 bases for J; bases not matched to a gene: 7. As DNA, the CDR3 is TGCAGCGTTGAAACGGGAGGTTGGGGAGATACGCAGTATTTT. This encodes CSVETGGWGDTQYF.

This clone was counted only a few times. The rearrangement uses TRBV18 and TRBJ2-3; D is possibly TRBD2 (5 bases). There are 17 residues in the CDR3. The germline V and J ends were trimmed by 3 bases and 0 bases, with 16 bases remaining between them. In germline, CDR1 is KGHSH, CDR2 LQKENI. CDR3 sequence reads: CASSPVTGSISTDTQYF. CDR3 sequence (DNA): TGTGCCAGCTCACCCGTGACGGGATCCATTAGCACAGATACGCAGTATTTT.

This clone was observed a handful of times. The CDR3 nucleotides read TGTGCCAGCAGTTTAGGGAATGAGCAGTTCTTC. Amino acid sequence: CASSLGNEQFF. The gene calls are TRBV2 and TRBJ2-1; unclear D gene. Germline values: CDR1 SNHLY, CDR2 FYNNEI. Between the trimmed V and J ends, which lost 5 bases and 7 bases, there was a span of 6 bases. This CDR3 region has 11 residues.

The chain is built from TRBV3-1 (or the pseudogene TRBV3-2) and TRBJ1-6, with D hard to call. CDR1 and CDR2 (germline): LGHDT, YNNKEL (reference sequence). CDR3 length equals 14 residues. Between the trimmed V and J ends, which lost 5 bases and 4 bases, there was a span of 9 bases. CDR3 residues: CASSDRAYNSPLHF. CDR3 coding DNA: TGTGCCAGCAGCGACCGGGCGTATAATTCACCCCTCCACTTT.

The chain links TRBV21-1 to TRBJ1-2; the DNA was not compared with TRBD1, the D call given in the table. TRBV21-1 corresponds to a pseudogene. This CDR3 has 16 residues. The CDR3 sequence: CASSKLRRGQVYGYTF. Written as DNA, the CDR3 is TGTGCCAGCAGCAAACTGCGCAGGGGGCAGGTCTATGGCTACACCTTC.

V gene TRBV10-3 combines with J gene TRBJ2-1; 7 nucleotides match TRBD2. CDR1 ENHRY and CDR2 SYGVKD come from the germline V gene. This CDR3 region has 13 residues. V was pared by 4 bases and J by 8 bases, with 5 bases of the junction left unmatched. The CDR3 DNA reads as TGTGCCATCAGTGTGGGGGGGGGAGATGAGCAGTTCTTC. Its protein product is CAISVGGGDEQFF.

This clone was picked up a small number of times. The CDR3 DNA reads TGTGCCAGCCGGGGGATGGCTGAAGCTTTCTTT. Translation gives CASRGMAEAFF. V gene TRBV12-3 or TRBV12-4 combines with J gene TRBJ1-1, with D maybe TRBD1 (5 bases). Trimming left V 8 bases short and J 6 bases short, with 10 bases between. This CDR3 is built from 11 residues.

The chain employs TRBV3-1 (or the pseudogene TRBV3-2) and TRBJ2-3, with D possibly called TRBD1 or TRBD2 (5 bases each). The germline V gene encodes CDR1 LGHDT and CDR2 YNNKEL (reference sequence). Trimming shortened V by 3 bases and J by 4 bases, and 17 bases separated the two germline ends. The CDR3 totals 16 residues. Written as DNA, the CDR3 is TGTGCCAGCAGCCACGTCCGGGGCGTACAATCAGATACGCAGTATTTT. It is translated as CASSHVRGVQSDTQYF.

This rearrangement joins TRBV5-5 to TRBJ2-5; D not certain. V was clipped by 4 bases and J by 4 bases, with 5 bases between them. CDR1 SGHKS and CDR2 YYEKEE come from the germline V gene (reference sequence). The CDR3 consists of 11 residues. CDR3 protein: CASSAIETQYF. In nucleotides, the CDR3 is TGTGCCAGCAGCGCCATAGAGACCCAGTACTTC.

The sample holds a few counts of this clone. V usage is TRBV11-2 and J usage is TRBJ2-7; the match to TRBD2 covers 7 bases. Germline V lookup: CDR1 SGHAT, CDR2 FQNNGV. V lost 4 bases, J lost 5 bases, and 14 bases stayed unmatched. The CDR3 runs to 16 residues. DNA of the CDR3: TGTGCCAGCAGCTCCCCGAGGGGCGGGAGAGCTCACGAGCAGTACTTC. Its protein is CASSSPRGGRAHEQYF.

The V gene is TRBV6-6, the J gene TRBJ2-7; 7 bases are shared with TRBD1. V shed 6 bases and J 3 bases; nucleotides not matched to a gene: 11. In germline, CDR1 is MNHNY, CDR2 SVGAGI (reference sequence). The CDR3 is 15 amino acids. CDR3 in amino acids: CASRTDRVILYEQYF. CDR3 DNA sequence: TGTGCCAGCAGAACCGACAGGGTGATCCTCTACGAGCAGTACTTC.

The gene calls are TRBV13 and TRBJ2-1, with D perhaps matching TRBD2 (6 bases). CDR1 PRHDT and CDR2 FYEKMQ come from the germline V gene (reference sequence). The ends were cut back, 5 bases at V and 3 bases at J, with 11 bases in the middle. This CDR3 contains 14 residues. CDR3 sequence: CASSPGDFYNEQFF. DNA of the CDR3: TGTGCCAGCAGCCCCGGGGACTTCTACAATGAGCAGTTCTTC.

This clone was seen once. This chain links TRBV3-1 (or the pseudogene TRBV3-2) with TRBJ2-5; D perhaps matches TRBD1 (6 bases). Germline CDR1 is LGHDT and CDR2 is YNNKEL (reference sequence). There are 14 residues in the CDR3. Trimming left V 6 bases short and J 4 bases short, with 15 bases between. CDR3 residues: CASRNQGSGETQYF. CDR3 DNA: TGTGCCAGCAGAAATCAGGGGAGTGGAGAGACCCAGTACTTC.

The chain links TRBV12-3 or TRBV12-4 to TRBJ1-3; unclear D gene. Trimming removed 1 base at V and 7 bases at J, with 2 bases between. The CDR3 totals 11 residues. CDR3 in amino acids: CASSLGNTIYF. The CDR3 nucleotides are TGTGCCAGCAGTTTAGGGAACACCATATATTTT.

The gene calls are TRBV6-5 and TRBJ1-6, with D perhaps TRBD1 (6 bases). The length of the CDR3 is 14 residues. CDR1 is MNHEY and CDR2 is SVGAGI in the germline V gene. Trimming stripped 2 bases from V and 6 bases from J, with 8 bases between. CDR3 sequence reads: CASSYGRGNSPLHF. The CDR3 bases are TGTGCCAGCAGTTACGGCAGGGGTAATTCACCCCTCCACTTT.

The chain recombines TRBV27 with TRBJ1-5; TRBD1 is a possible D gene (6 bases). CDR1 and CDR2 from the germline V gene are MNHEY and SMNVEV (reference sequence). V dropped 2 bases and J dropped 7 bases, with 12 bases sitting between them. The CDR3 loop spans 14 amino acids. CDR3 protein: CASSLAGAGQPQHF. The CDR3 DNA reads as TGTGCCAGCAGTTTAGCAGGGGCCGGGCAGCCCCAGCATTTT.

The chain uses TRBV30 and TRBJ2-5; D is ambiguous. The CDR3 length is 13 residues. V was pared by 1 base and J by 5 bases, with 11 bases between. Germline-derived CDR1 and CDR2 are GTSNPN and SVGIG (reference sequence). CDR3 residues: CAWSGGLRETQYF. CDR3 in DNA: TGTGCCTGGAGTGGGGGATTACGGGAGACCCAGTACTTC.

This clone was counted only a few times. The chain joins TRBV6-5 to TRBJ1-4, with a possible D match to TRBD1 (5 bases). The CDR3 consists of 11 residues. Between the trimmed V and J ends, which lost 8 bases and 12 bases, there was a span of 13 bases. The germline V gene has CDR1 MNHEY and CDR2 SVGAGI. CDR3 sequence reads: CASARAWELFF. Written as DNA, the CDR3 is TGTGCCAGCGCCAGGGCATGGGAACTGTTTTTT.

The gene calls are TRBV5-1 and TRBJ1-4; tentative D call: TRBD1 (5 bases). The CDR3 extends over 14 amino acids. CDR1 is SGHRS and CDR2 is YFSETQ in the germline V gene. V lost 7 bases and J lost 2, with 12 bases in between. The CDR3 region is CASRGDPTNEKLFF. The DNA of the CDR3 is TGCGCCAGCCGAGGGGATCCGACTAATGAAAAACTGTTTTTT. The variable domain in full, with the rest retrieved from reference TRBV5-1 and TRBJ1-4, is KAGVTQTPRYLIKTRGQQVTLSCSPISGHRSVSWYQQTPGQGLQFLFEYFSETQRNKGNFPGRFSGRQFSNSRSEMNVSTLELGDSALYLCASRGDPTNEKLFFGSGTQLSVL.

This rearrangement joins TRBV5-5 to TRBJ1-3, with TRBD1 matching over 7 bases. The J segment lost 6 bases and the V segment lost 2 bases, leaving 14 bases of the junction unmatched. Germline CDR1 and CDR2: SGHKS and YYEKEE (reference sequence). CDR3 length: 17 amino acids. CDR3 sequence: CASSLGLEGALENTIYF. CDR3 DNA sequence: TGTGCCAGCAGCTTAGGATTGGAGGGGGCCCTCGAAAACACCATATATTTT.

This clone showed up just a few times. This sequence joins TRBV29-1 and TRBJ1-2; D is undetermined. The CDR3 totals 13 residues. The V gene lost 3 bases and the J gene lost 4 bases, with 12 bases spanning the gap. Per germline, CDR1 SQVTM and CDR2 ANQGSEA. The CDR3, as DNA: TGCAGCGTTGACCGCAGGCCCCTCTATGGCTACACCTTC. Translated: CSVDRRPLYGYTF.

This clone was counted between two and nine times. The chain joins TRBV6-4 to TRBJ1-2, with a weak D call TRBD1 (6 bases). The CDR3 extends over 16 amino acids. The V and J ends lost 5 bases and 6 bases respectively, with 22 bases between them. Germline V lookup: CDR1 MRHNA, CDR2 SNTAGT. In nucleotides, the CDR3 is TGTGCCAGCAGTCAAGAAATTGTGGCAGGGGCTAATGGCTACACCTTC. This sequence encodes CASSQEIVAGANGYTF.